This is a list of T cell receptor beta chains from one sample in a study of technical replicates of blood from a handful of donors. Clones were read by immunoSEQ multiplex PCR, and TCRdb kept only the in-frame ones, dropping some. Of roughly 68,000 clones listed, more than 75% are singletons. The sequenced material came from PBMCs. The receptors here all came from a human donor in good health. Some clones in this sample may be carry-over from other donors' samples. Each CDR3 is given with its conserved first and last residue. The D gene is left open where the match is weak. Part of the rows lack a size; the others show once, few, many or a class for expanded clones.

.	TRBV7-2	TRBJ1-2	TRBD1	CASSAYRGGYGYTF	TGTGCCAGCAGCGCGTACAGGGGCGGCTATGGCTACACCTTC
.	TRBV29-1	TRBJ2-1	.	CSVVSDYPGEQFF	TGCAGCGTTGTATCGGACTACCCAGGGGAGCAGTTCTTC
.	TRBV12-5	TRBJ1-6	.	CASGLRQGQISPLHF	TGTGCTAGTGGTTTGAGGCAGGGACAAATTTCACCCCTCCACTTT
.	TRBV5-6	TRBJ1-2	.	CASSLSRTEKIYGYTF	TGTGCCAGCAGCTTGAGTAGGACAGAGAAAATCTATGGCTACACCTTC
.	TRBV5-6	TRBJ1-4	.	CASRGGTRFF	TGTGCCAGCAGGGGTGGGACACGATTTTTT
.	TRBV19	TRBJ2-7	TRBD1	CASSFGTGNYEQYF	TGTGCCAGTAGTTTTGGGACAGGAAACTACGAGCAGTACTTC
once	TRBV10-1	TRBJ1-3	.	CASRQRGQRTVNTIYF	TGCGCCAGCAGACAGCGGGGCCAGAGGACTGTAAACACCATATATTTT
once	TRBV30	TRBJ2-1	.	CAWTSGNEQFF	TGTGCCTGGACCAGCGGGAATGAGCAGTTCTTC
.	TRBV5-1	TRBJ1-2	.	CASSPRTETNYGYTF	TGCGCCAGCAGCCCTCGGACAGAAACTAACTATGGCTACACCTTC
.	TRBV6-5	TRBJ1-4	.	CASRARQAFEKLFF	TGTGCCAGCAGAGCAAGACAGGCTTTTGAAAAACTGTTTTTT
.	TRBV5-6	TRBJ1-5	.	CASSFQQGNQPQHF	TGTGCCAGCAGCTTTCAGCAGGGCAATCAGCCCCAGCATTTT
.	TRBV5-1	TRBJ1-4	TRBD1	CASSYYRQGANEKLFF	TGCGCCAGCAGTTACTACAGACAGGGGGCTAATGAAAAACTGTTTTTT
.	TRBV29-1	TRBJ1-1	.	CSVEGHGGRGNTEAFF	TGCAGCGTTGAGGGTCATGGGGGCAGGGGGAACACTGAAGCTTTCTTT
.	TRBV5-1	TRBJ2-5	.	CASSDQAVNQPRETQYF	TGCGCCAGCAGCGACCAGGCCGTAAACCAACCCCGAGAGACCCAGTACTTC
.	TRBV4-1	TRBJ1-2	TRBD1	CASSHLLGRQTGANYGYTF	TGCGCCAGCAGCCACCTCCTCGGCCGACAGACAGGGGCAAACTATGGCTACACCTTC
few	TRBV18	TRBJ1-1	TRBD1	CASSAGTVNTEAFF	TGTGCCAGCTCAGCCGGGACAGTGAACACTGAAGCTTTCTTT
few	TRBV10-1	TRBJ2-7	TRBD1	CASRRARGSHEQYF	TGCGCCAGCAGGAGGGCCAGGGGGTCCCACGAGCAGTACTTC
few	TRBV4-2	TRBJ2-1	.	CASSPVWNEQFF	TGTGCCAGCAGCCCGGTTTGGAATGAGCAGTTCTTC
once	TRBV29-1	TRBJ1-1	.	CSVDGARGGVWTEAFF	TGCAGCGTTGACGGCGCTAGGGGGGGGGTCTGGACTGAAGCTTTCTTT
.	TRBV21-1	TRBJ2-1	.	CASSKRGPLVNEQFF	TGTGCCAGCAGCAAAAGAGGCCCATTGGTCAATGAGCAGTTCTTC
.	TRBV4-3	TRBJ1-1	.	CASSQDLEPEPFF	TGCGCCAGCAGCCAAGACTTGGAGCCTGAACCCTTCTTT
.	TRBV5-1	TRBJ1-1	.	CASSLPGALNTEAFF	TGCGCCAGCAGCTTGCCAGGGGCCTTGAACACTGAAGCTTTCTTT
.	TRBV4-3	TRBJ2-3	TRBD2	CASSQDWKGREGKDTQYF	TGCGCCAGCAGCCAAGATTGGAAGGGGAGGGAAGGAAAAGATACGCAGTATTTT
.	TRBV7-9	TRBJ2-2	.	CASSSTGTYTGELFF	TGTGCCAGCAGCTCAACCGGGACTTACACCGGGGAGCTGTTTTTT
few	TRBV10-3	TRBJ2-2	.	CAIRSLGTKNTGELFF	TGTGCCATCAGGTCGCTGGGGACAAAGAACACCGGGGAGCTGTTTTTT
.	TRBV5-1	TRBJ2-7	TRBD1	CASSLSGTGSYEQYF	TGCGCCAGCAGCTTGTCGGGGACAGGATCCTACGAGCAGTACTTC
.	TRBV9	TRBJ2-7	TRBD2	CASSPGLVGWEQYF	TGTGCCAGCAGCCCCGGACTAGTCGGGTGGGAGCAGTACTTC
.	TRBV7-2	TRBJ1-6	TRBD1	CASSLMGQAGSPLHF	TGTGCCAGCAGCCTAATGGGACAGGCCGGCTCACCCCTCCACTTT
few	TRBV7-8	TRBJ1-1	TRBD1	CASSTYRGWTEAFF	TGTGCCAGCAGCACCTACAGGGGGTGGACTGAAGCTTTCTTT
.	TRBV6-5	TRBJ2-4	.	CASSAGLSQNIQYF	TGTGCCAGCAGTGCGGGACTTTCCCAAAACATTCAGTACTTC
.	TRBV7-9	TRBJ2-3	TRBD2	CASSPRLAGPRDTQYF	TGTGCCAGCAGCCCAAGACTAGCGGGGCCTAGGGATACGCAGTATTTT
.	TRBV4-1	TRBJ1-5	.	CASSPVSGRRNQPQHF	TGCGCCAGCAGCCCTGTCTCTGGGAGGCGCAATCAGCCCCAGCATTTT
.	TRBV5-8	TRBJ2-5	TRBD2	CASSNLAGAETQYF	TGTGCCAGCAGCAATCTAGCGGGAGCAGAGACCCAGTACTTC
once	TRBV27	TRBJ2-7	.	CASSLSPGYPYEQYF	TGTGCCAGCAGTTTATCCCCCGGGTACCCCTACGAGCAGTACTTC
.	TRBV6-5	TRBJ1-6	.	CASGLSSYNSPLHF	TGTGCCAGCGGTCTAAGCTCCTATAATTCACCCCTCCACTTT
.	TRBV7-9	TRBJ2-7	.	CASSPWDKDEQYF	TGTGCCAGCAGCCCTTGGGACAAAGACGAGCAGTACTTC
.	TRBV7-2	TRBJ2-3	.	CASTPGGASTDTQYF	TGTGCCAGCACTCCGGGTGGTGCTAGCACAGATACGCAGTATTTT
.	TRBV27	TRBJ2-3	.	CASSLYRGGSTDTQYF	TGTGCCAGCAGTTTATACCGCGGGGGCAGCACAGATACGCAGTATTTT
.	TRBV11-2	TRBJ1-2	.	CASSASGDGYTF	TGTGCCAGCAGCGCGTCAGGGGACGGCTACACCTTC
.	TRBV6-1	TRBJ2-2	TRBD2	CASSQGLAGTGELFF	TGTGCCAGCAGTCAGGGACTAGCGGGAACCGGGGAGCTGTTTTTT
.	TRBV4-1	TRBJ2-2	TRBD2	CASLLAENTGELFF	TGCGCCAGCCTACTAGCGGAGAACACCGGGGAGCTGTTTTTT
.	TRBV7-9	TRBJ1-2	.	CASSFGMAGYGYTF	TGTGCCAGCAGCTTTGGAATGGCAGGCTATGGCTACACCTTC
few	TRBV7-9	TRBJ1-1	.	CASSLVWGMNTEAFF	TGTGCCAGCAGCTTAGTTTGGGGCATGAACACTGAAGCTTTCTTT
.	TRBV7-6	TRBJ1-3	.	CASSFSDSPGGNTIYF	TGTGCCAGCAGCTTTTCGGACAGCCCGGGTGGAAACACCATATATTTT
medium-sized	TRBV29-1	TRBJ1-5	TRBD1	CSVEDLPQGADQPQHF	TGCAGCGTTGAAGATCTCCCACAGGGGGCAGATCAGCCCCAGCATTTT
.	TRBV28	TRBJ2-7	.	CASSLASYEQYF	TGTGCCAGCAGTTTGGCCTCCTACGAGCAGTACTTC
once	TRBV7-2	TRBJ2-5	TRBD2	CASSLERLAQETQYF	TGTGCCAGCAGCTTAGAAAGACTAGCCCAAGAGACCCAGTACTTC
.	TRBV18	TRBJ2-3	.	CASSPRQGLDTQYF	TGTGCCAGCTCACCCAGGCAGGGACTGGATACGCAGTATTTT
.	TRBV5-4	TRBJ2-2	TRBD2	CASSGGLAGPNTGELFF	TGTGCCAGCAGCGGGGGACTAGCGGGACCGAACACCGGGGAGCTGTTTTTT
.	TRBV10-2	TRBJ2-7	.	CASSEDGGRQYF	TGCGCCAGCAGTGAGGATGGGGGCAGGCAGTACTTC
.	TRBV4-3	TRBJ2-7	.	CASSFASGTEQYF	TGCGCCAGCAGCTTTGCCAGCGGAACAGAGCAGTACTTC
.	TRBV7-9	TRBJ1-1	.	CASSLESYSLNTEAFF	TGTGCCAGCAGCTTAGAGTCCTACAGCTTGAACACTGAAGCTTTCTTT
.	TRBV5-5	TRBJ1-1	TRBD1	CASSLFSTAGGNTEAFF	TGTGCCAGCAGCTTGTTTTCGACAGCAGGGGGAAACACTGAAGCTTTCTTT
.	TRBV6-5	TRBJ2-7	.	CASSQLTRTYEQYF	TGTGCCAGCAGTCAATTGACTAGAACCTACGAGCAGTACTTC
once	TRBV5-1	TRBJ2-2	.	CASSKTVDTGELFF	TGCGCCAGCAGCAAGACAGTAGACACCGGGGAGCTGTTTTTT
.	TRBV2	TRBJ1-2	.	CASNSGHTYNYGYTF	TGTGCCAGCAATTCGGGACACACTTACAACTATGGCTACACCTTC
.	TRBV7-2	TRBJ2-1	TRBD1	CASSLGLGDRNEQFF	TGTGCCAGCAGCTTAGGTTTAGGGGACAGAAATGAGCAGTTCTTC